Below, 30 T cell receptor beta chains from the same sample are listed, as sequenced in a study of T cells after yellow fever vaccination. TCRdb re-called the 5' RACE reads with MiXCR, one entry per CDR3 protein. The sample records a few hundred thousand distinct CDR3 sequences, roughly a sixth being singletons. The sample was PBMCs, taken around 5 days after the first yellow fever vaccination. These receptors came from a man aged 18-30 years who received the YFV17D yellow fever vaccine.

The rearrangement links TRBV30 to TRBJ2-1; the D is unclear. Per germline, CDR1 GTSNPN and CDR2 SVGIG (reference sequence). CDR3 size: 14 residues. V was trimmed by 5 bases and J by 0 bases, leaving 11 bases between them. The CDR3 loop is CAWRTGSSYNEQFF. The DNA of the CDR3 is TGTGCCTGGCGTACGGGTAGCTCCTACAATGAGCAGTTCTTC.

The V gene is TRBV6-2 or TRBV6-3, the J gene TRBJ2-5, with unresolved D. V lost 6 bases and J 5 bases, leaving 10 bases between the germline ends. CDR3 length equals 12 residues. CDR1 is MNHEY and CDR2 is SVGEGT in the germline V gene. CDR3 sequence: CASSQSAETQYF. CDR3 nucleotide sequence: TGTGCCAGCAGCCAGTCAGCTGAGACCCAGTACTTC.

V is TRBV5-1 and J is TRBJ2-5, with TRBD2 identical over 7 bases. Germline-derived CDR1 and CDR2 are SGHRS and YFSETQ. This CDR3 has 18 residues. V was clipped by 4 bases and J by 5 bases; unmatched bases: 20. The CDR3 DNA reads TGCGCCAGCAGCCAGATGTCCTATTCAGGGACCGGGAGGGAGACCCAGTACTTC. Its translation: CASSQMSYSGTGRETQYF.

This chain uses TRBV5-1 with TRBJ2-1; D is tentatively TRBD1 or TRBD2 (5 bases each). Germline V gene lookup returns CDR1 SGHRS and CDR2 YFSETQ. This CDR3 contains 15 residues. V was trimmed by 0 bases and J by 10 bases, leaving 17 bases between them. The CDR3 region has the DNA TGCGCCAGCAGCTTGGTCAGCAACGGGGCTGGAGAGCAGTTCTTC. Translation gives CASSLVSNGAGEQFF. Complete variable domain (other parts from reference TRBV5-1 and TRBJ2-1): KAGVTQTPRYLIKTRGQQVTLSCSPISGHRSVSWYQQTPGQGLQFLFEYFSETQRNKGNFPGRFSGRQFSNSRSEMNVSTLELGDSALYLCASSLVSNGAGEQFFGPGTRLTVL.

This clonotype has more than one count but fewer than ten. The chain's CDR3 is CASSWGYLPPEVFF. Written as DNA, the CDR3 is TGTGCCAGCAGTTGGGGATATTTGCCTCCCGAAGTGTTTTTT. This chain connects TRBV12-3 or TRBV12-4 to TRBJ2-2; no reliable D call. CDR3 length equals 14 residues. The ends were cut back, 4 bases at V and 15 bases at J, with 21 bases in the middle.

In this sample, this clonotype turned up a few times. This chain uses TRBV7-9 with TRBJ2-5; TRBD2 aligns across 10 bases. The CDR3 runs 17 residues. Germline CDR1 reads SEHNR; CDR2 reads FQNEAQ (reference sequence). V dropped 1 base and J dropped 5; count of bases not matched to a gene: 10. CDR3 residues: CASSLVSSGGLRETQYF. The DNA for the CDR3 is TGTGCCAGCAGCTTAGTTTCTAGCGGGGGCCTACGGGAGACCCAGTACTTC.

This clonotype appeared a few times. This sequence joins TRBV27 and TRBJ2-7, with TRBD1 as a possible D gene (5 bases). The germline V and J ends were trimmed by 2 bases and 4 bases, with 9 bases remaining between them. Germline V gene lookup returns CDR1 MNHEY and CDR2 SMNVEV (reference sequence). The CDR3 runs 13 residues. CDR3 residues: CASSLQDSYEQYF. The CDR3 coding sequence is TGTGCCAGCAGTTTACAAGACAGTTACGAGCAGTACTTC.

The rearrangement links TRBV27 to TRBJ2-6; D gene uncertain. V lost 8 bases and J lost 0, with 5 bases in between. This CDR3 is built from 13 residues. Germline CDR1 is MNHEY and CDR2 is SMNVEV (reference sequence). This chain's CDR3 is CASQSSGANVLTF. The CDR3 coding sequence is TGTGCCAGCCAATCCTCTGGGGCCAACGTCCTGACTTTC.

V gene TRBV6-1 combines with J gene TRBJ1-3; possible D gene TRBD1, 6 bases. Germline assignment: CDR1 MNHNS and CDR2 SASEGT. The CDR3 spans 14 residues. The V end was cut by 6 bases, the J end by 0 bases, with 9 bases between. DNA for the CDR3: TGTGCCAGCAGGAGGGGGTTCTCTGGAAACACCATATATTTT. The encoded protein is CASRRGFSGNTIYF.

This clonotype was detected a few times. The V and J genes are TRBV12-3 or TRBV12-4 and TRBJ1-5; TRBD1 matches at 7 bases. With V trimmed by 3 bases and J by 5 bases, 4 bases remained unmatched. This CDR3 spans 14 amino acids. The CDR3 sequence: CASSFPGGDQPQHF. The CDR3 coding sequence is TGTGCCAGCAGTTTCCCAGGGGGGGATCAGCCCCAGCATTTT.

This clonotype was observed a handful of times. V usage is TRBV7-3 and J usage is TRBJ2-2, with D tentatively TRBD1 or TRBD2 (5 bases each). This CDR3 has 13 amino acids. Trimming left V 5 bases short and J 7 bases short, with 11 bases between. CDR1 and CDR2 from the germline V gene are SGHTA and FQGTGA. CDR3 amino acids: CASSEGPGGELFF. Here the CDR3 DNA reads TGTGCCAGCAGCGAGGGGCCAGGCGGGGAGCTGTTTTTT.

This clonotype has a count of ten or more. The chain joins TRBV6-1 to TRBJ1-5; 7 nucleotides line up with TRBD1. Germline assignment: CDR1 MNHNS and CDR2 SASEGT. V was pared by 6 bases and J by 6 bases, with 8 bases of the junction left unmatched. The CDR3 length is 14 residues. The CDR3 reads CASSADRVGQPQHF. DNA of the CDR3: TGTGCCAGCAGCGCAGACAGGGTGGGTCAGCCCCAGCATTTT.

This clonotype has more than one count but fewer than ten. CDR3 DNA sequence: TGTGCCAGCAGGTCCGTTTTCCCCGGGGAGCTGTTTTTT. Residues: CASRSVFPGELFF. The chain is built from TRBV9 and TRBJ2-2; unclear D gene. Trimming took 5 bases from V and 6 from J, leaving 11 bases between them. The CDR3 length is 13 residues. The germline gives CDR1 SGDLS, CDR2 YYNGEE.

V gene TRBV28 combines with J gene TRBJ2-2, with D unresolved. Germline lookup yields CDR1 MDHEN and CDR2 SYDVKM. Trimming removed 8 bases at V and 2 bases at J, with 18 bases between. This CDR3 is 16 amino acids long. CDR3 bases: TGTGCCAGCTTTCCCCCTTTGGGATACAACACCGGGGAGCTGTTTTTT. Encoded protein: CASFPPLGYNTGELFF. The full variable domain, completed using reference TRBV28 and TRBJ2-2, is DVKVTQSSRYLVKRTGEKVFLECVQDMDHENMFWYRQDPGLGLRLIYFSYDVKMKEKGDIPEGYSVSREKKERFSLILESASTNQTSMYLCASFPPLGYNTGELFFGEGSRLTVL.

This clonotype was seen a handful of times. The CDR3 nucleotides read TGCGCCAGCAGCCCCTCGGGAAGGAGCGAGACTGAAGCTTTCTTT. This sequence encodes CASSPSGRSETEAFF. The gene calls are TRBV5-1 and TRBJ1-1; D gene unclear. V lost 4 bases and J lost 5, with 18 bases in between. The germline V gene has CDR1 SGHRS and CDR2 YFSETQ. This CDR3 is 15 amino acids long. The whole variable domain, filled in from reference TRBV5-1 and TRBJ1-1, reads KAGVTQTPRYLIKTRGQQVTLSCSPISGHRSVSWYQQTPGQGLQFLFEYFSETQRNKGNFPGRFSGRQFSNSRSEMNVSTLELGDSALYLCASSPSGRSETEAFFGQGTRLTVV.

The rearrangement links TRBV5-6 to TRBJ1-4; no firm D call. The CDR3 covers 14 residues. Germline V lookup: CDR1 SGHDT, CDR2 YYEEEE. The germline V and J ends were trimmed by 1 base and 5 bases, with 9 bases remaining between them. The CDR3 loop is CASSLLQQNEKLFF. The CDR3 bases are TGTGCCAGCAGCTTGCTACAGCAGAATGAAAAACTGTTTTTT. The full variable domain, rest sourced from reference TRBV5-6 and TRBJ1-4, is DAGVTQSPTHLIKTRGQQVTLRCSPKSGHDTVSWYQQALGQGPQFIFQYYEEEERQRGNFPDRFSGHQFPNYSSELNVNALLLGDSALYLCASSLLQQNEKLFFGSGTQLSVL.

This clonotype was counted between two and nine times. The genes are TRBV10-3 and TRBJ2-4; D gene unclear. Per germline, CDR1 ENHRY and CDR2 SYGVKD. V lost 3 bases and J lost 5, with 11 bases in between. This CDR3 comprises 14 residues. The CDR3: CAISDRLDENIQYF. The CDR3, as DNA: TGTGCCATCAGTGATCGGCTCGACGAAAACATTCAGTACTTC.

The sample holds a few counts of this clonotype. The V call is TRBV20-1, the J call TRBJ2-7; maybe TRBD2 (6 bases). CDR3 length equals 12 residues. Germline CDR1 is DFQATT and CDR2 is SNEGSKA (reference sequence). V lost 7 bases and J lost 0, with 10 bases in between. In DNA form, the CDR3 reads TGCAGTGGACGGGAGAGCTCCTACGAGCAGTACGTC. Translated, it gives CSGRESSYEQYV.

The table lists this clonotype with a few counts. The chain couples TRBV27 to TRBJ2-3; 7 bases line up with TRBD2. V lost 2 bases to trimming and J lost 2 bases; unmatched junction nucleotides: 13. The CDR3 is 18 residues long. Germline CDR1 and CDR2: MNHEY and SMNVEV (reference sequence). Written as DNA, the CDR3 is TGTGCCAGCAGTTTACTTAGCGGGCCCGCCAGACACACAGATACGCAGTATTTT. Its protein product is CASSLLSGPARHTDTQYF.

This clonotype has just a few counts. The rearrangement uses TRBV12-3 or TRBV12-4 and TRBJ1-1; tentative D call: TRBD1 (6 bases). This CDR3 contains 13 residues. V gave up 6 bases and J gave up 5 bases, with 13 bases separating them. CDR3 DNA: TGTGCCAGCAGCCCCACAGGGTGGACTGAAGCTTTCTTT. The encoded protein is CASSPTGWTEAFF.

This clonotype was recorded a few times. This chain joins TRBV20-1 and TRBJ2-3; 7 bases line up with TRBD2. Germline values: CDR1 DFQATT, CDR2 SNEGSKA (reference sequence). Unmatched junction bases numbered 5, after V lost 5 bases and J lost 3 bases. The CDR3 has 13 residues. CDR3 sequence reads: CSADGLGTDTQYF. The CDR3 nucleotides read TGCAGTGCTGATGGACTAGGAACAGATACGCAGTATTTT.

This clonotype was counted a few times. The chain carries TRBV7-9 and TRBJ2-3; TRBD1 is a possible D gene (6 bases). With 1 base removed from V and 0 bases from J, the gap between germline ends came to 11 bases. The CDR3 length is 16 residues. The germline V gene encodes CDR1 SEHNR and CDR2 FQNEAQ (reference sequence). Here the CDR3 reads CASSLVEGVSTDTQYF. For the CDR3, the DNA is TGTGCCAGCAGCTTAGTAGAGGGGGTTAGCACAGATACGCAGTATTTT. Combining the CDR3 with reference TRBV7-9 and TRBJ2-3 gives the whole variable domain DTGVSQNPRHKITKRGQNVTFRCDPISEHNRLYWYRQTLGQGPEFLTYFQNEAQLEKSRLLSDRFSAERPKGSFSTLEIQRTEQGDSAMYLCASSLVEGVSTDTQYFGPGTRLTVL.

This chain connects TRBV21-1 to TRBJ1-1; TRBD1, the table's D call, lacks a check against the DNA. TRBV21-1 is reported as a pseudogene. The CDR3 has 16 amino acids. The DNA of the CDR3 is TGTGCCAGCAGCCCCGACAGAAAAGACGTGAACACTGAAGCTTTCTTT. It translates to CASSPDRKDVNTEAFF.

The CDR3 reads CASRDASGMSTDTQYF. The DNA for the CDR3 is TGTGCCAGCAGGGATGCCAGCGGGATGAGCACAGATACGCAGTATTTT. The V call is TRBV7-2, the J call TRBJ2-3; 7 bases fit TRBD2. Germline CDR1 reads SGHTA; CDR2 reads FQGNSA. V gave up 6 bases and J gave up 0 bases; unmatched junction bases: 9. The CDR3 is 16 residues long.

Many counts were recorded for this clonotype. The chain links TRBV12-3 or TRBV12-4 to TRBJ2-5; possibly TRBD1 or TRBD2 for D (5 bases each). The CDR3 has 16 residues. V gave up 0 bases and J gave up 2 bases, with 13 bases separating them. The CDR3: CASSLALGDGQETQYF. The CDR3 region has the DNA TGTGCCAGCAGTTTAGCATTAGGGGACGGACAAGAGACCCAGTACTTC.

This clonotype showed up just a few times. This chain links TRBV9 with TRBJ2-3; D is unclear. The CDR3 covers 17 residues. From germline, CDR1 is SGDLS and CDR2 YYNGEE. The germline V and J ends were trimmed by 1 base and 1 base, with 16 bases remaining between them. CDR3 bases: TGTGCCAGCAGCGTATATCCGGCCCGGCAGCGCACAGATACGCAGTATTTT. Protein: CASSVYPARQRTDTQYF.

This chain links TRBV5-4 with TRBJ2-3; TRBD2 aligns across 7 bases. This CDR3 is 16 amino acids long. J gave up 2 bases and V 4 bases, and 10 bases lay outside the gene matches. Germline-derived CDR1 and CDR2 are SGHNT and YYREEE (reference sequence). Here the CDR3 reads CASSLVGGGLTDTQYF. In nucleotides, the CDR3 is TGTGCCAGCAGCCTTGTTGGGGGGGGACTCACAGATACGCAGTATTTT. The complete variable domain, with remaining parts taken from reference TRBV5-4 and TRBJ2-3, reads ETGVTQSPTHLIKTRGQQVTLRCSSQSGHNTVSWYQQALGQGPQFIFQYYREEENGRGNFPPRFSGLQFPNYSSELNVNALELDDSALYLCASSLVGGGLTDTQYFGPGTRLTVL.

This clonotype was seen a handful of times. The V gene is TRBV7-9, the J gene TRBJ2-1; no reliable D call. The CDR3 length is 14 residues. CDR1 and CDR2 (germline): SEHNR, FQNEAQ (reference sequence). The V gene lost 1 base and the J gene lost 4 bases, with 8 bases spanning the gap. CDR3 DNA sequence: TGTGCCAGCAGCTTAGAGTTTACTTACAATGAGCAGTTCTTC. Protein sequence: CASSLEFTYNEQFF.

This sequence joins TRBV20-1 and TRBJ1-6, with a tentative D call TRBD1 (5 bases). Germline CDR1 and CDR2: DFQATT and SNEGSKA (reference sequence). CDR3 length equals 16 residues. Trimming pared 2 bases from V and 10 bases from J, leaving 21 bases between. The CDR3 sequence: CSARWGVGWVGSPLHF. In nucleotides, the CDR3 is TGCAGTGCTAGATGGGGGGTAGGTTGGGTAGGCTCACCCCTCCACTTT.

This clonotype turned up a few times. The rearrangement links TRBV7-2 to TRBJ1-5; 9 bases match TRBD1. V shed 4 bases and J 2 bases; nucleotides not matched to a gene: 6. The CDR3 runs 16 residues. Germline loops: CDR1 SGHTA, CDR2 FQGNSA. In DNA, the CDR3 is TGTGCCAGCAGCTCGGGACAGGGCTTCGGCAATCAGCCCCAGCATTTT. It is translated as CASSSGQGFGNQPQHF.